The clone carrying this T cell receptor (beta chain) was seen repeatedly, ten times or more. This sample is part of a study of CD8+CD57+ T cells in acquired aplastic anemia. The CDR3 covers 15 residues. Per germline, CDR1 SGHTA and CDR2 FQGNSA. Trimming pared 1 base from V and 2 bases from J, leaving 8 bases between. Template material for TCR beta VDJ and CDR3 profiling consisted of genomic DNA. Using its own MiXCR run on the reads, TCRdb lists one record per CDR3 protein. The profile shows about 130,000 distinct CDR3 sequences, 48% of them singletons. Sequencing input: sorted CD4+, CD8+, or CD8+CD57+ T cells (not recorded which) from PBMCs. The chain carries TRBV7-2 and TRBJ1-4; D is possibly TRBD1 (6 bases). The source of this sequence is a human donor in good health, serving as a control. CDR3 sequence (DNA): TGTGCCAGCAGCTTAGGGGACACCACTAATGAAAAACTGTTTTTT. Protein sequence: CASSLGDTTNEKLFF. Together with reference TRBV7-2 and TRBJ1-4, the CDR3 gives the full variable domain: GAGVSQSPSNKVTEKGKDVELRCDPISGHTALYWYRQSLGQGLEFLIYFQGNSAPDKSGLPSDRFSAERTGGSVSTLTIQRTQQEDSAVYLCASSLGDTTNEKLFFGSGTQLSVL.